Listed below are T cell receptor beta chains from one sample, sequenced in a study of shared clonotypes between healthy human individuals. Assay: immunoSEQ multiplex PCR; the TCRdb copy retains only in-frame clones and omits some. The sample contains hundreds of thousands of clones, around 97% of which appear only once. The sample consisted of naive CD4+ T cells sorted from blood. The receptors shown here come from a woman in her twenties or thirties in good health. The CDR3 runs from the conserved cysteine through the conserved F or W. D genes are given only for firm matches. A clone size is listed for some rows: how often the clone was seen (once, few, many), or a class if it is expanded.

d_call,v_call,clone_size,j_call,cdr3_aa,cdr3_nt
-,TRBV5-8,-,TRBJ2-3,CASSLARRDTQYF,TGTGCCAGCAGCTTGGCCCGGAGAGATACGCAGTATTTT
-,TRBV28,-,TRBJ2-7,CASETFGGDTYEQYF,TGTGCCAGTGAAACATTCGGAGGGGATACGTACGAGCAGTACTTC
-,TRBV7-2,once,TRBJ1-1,CASSLMGDNTEAFF,TGTGCCAGCAGCTTAATGGGGGACAACACTGAAGCTTTCTTT
TRBD1,TRBV10-3,once,TRBJ2-7,CAIGTGDYEQYF,TGTGCCATCGGGACAGGGGACTACGAGCAGTACTTC
TRBD1,TRBV5-1,-,TRBJ2-7,CASSLDREGEQYF,TGCGCCAGCAGCCTGGACAGGGAAGGGGAGCAGTACTTC
-,TRBV2,-,TRBJ1-1,CASSGGPGYTEAFF,TGTGCCAGCAGTGGGGGCCCCGGCTACACTGAAGCTTTCTTT
-,TRBV2,-,TRBJ1-4,CASSAQDSEKLFF,TGTGCCAGCAGTGCTCAGGATTCTGAAAAACTGTTTTTT
TRBD1,TRBV18,-,TRBJ2-7,CASSTRLTGQGILEQYF,TGTGCCAGCTCCACCCGTCTCACGGGACAGGGGATTCTCGAGCAGTACTTC
-,TRBV5-4,-,TRBJ1-3,CASSPNYSGNTIYF,TGTGCCAGCAGCCCTAACTATTCCGGAAACACCATATATTTT
-,TRBV18,-,TRBJ1-1,CASSRQVGGGNTEAFF,TGTGCCAGCTCAAGACAGGTAGGAGGCGGGAACACTGAAGCTTTCTTT
-,TRBV5-1,-,TRBJ2-3,CASSFLPSSTDTQYF,TGCGCCAGCAGCTTTCTACCAAGTAGCACAGATACGCAGTATTTT
-,TRBV7-9,-,TRBJ2-5,CASSTDRFSLQETQYF,TGTGCCAGCAGCACCGACAGGTTCTCTTTACAAGAGACCCAGTACTTC
-,TRBV7-9,-,TRBJ2-5,CASSRETQYF,TGTGCCAGCAGCAGGGAGACCCAGTACTTC
TRBD1,TRBV19,-,TRBJ1-6,CASSPGTGGLRGSPLHF,TGTGCCAGTAGCCCCGGGACAGGGGGCCTGCGCGGGTCACCCCTCCACTTT
-,TRBV19,-,TRBJ2-1,CASRKQGSGYNEQFF,TGTGCCAGTAGGAAACAGGGATCAGGATACAATGAGCAGTTCTTC
-,TRBV7-6,-,TRBJ2-3,CASSLQGMFDTQYF,TGTGCCAGCAGCTTACAGGGGATGTTCGATACGCAGTATTTT